This TCR beta chain was sequenced during a study of blood T cell repertoires in COVID-19. Study overall: The United States, Italy and Spain provided the acute and convalescent COVID-19 samples. PBMCs, B-cell-depleted T cells, or T cells were the source of the cDNA or gDNA that made up the material.

In the original processing: Scientists estimated how many nucleated cells there were by amplifying reference gene primers. Sequenced by immunoSEQ multiplex PCR; TCRdb stores in-frame clones only, minus some. V, J and clone size reflect that table, while D and trimming were determined from the DNA. The data show roughly 43,000 clones, 85% seen once. The length of the CDR3 is 12 residues. Per the germline V gene, CDR1 is GTSNPN and CDR2 is SVGIG (reference sequence). Trimming stripped 2 bases from V and 0 bases from J, with 2 bases between. Source material: peripheral blood. The chain joins TRBV30 to TRBJ1-3; D ambiguous. The clonotype comes from a woman in her 70s in a cohort sampled during active COVID-19. The CDR3: CAWSHSGNTIYF. CDR3 nucleotides: TGTGCCTGGAGTCACTCTGGAAACACCATATATTTT.